These 7 T cell receptor beta chains share one sample of origin, sequenced in a study of blood T cell repertoires in COVID-19. The method was immunoSEQ multiplex PCR; TCRdb's version includes in-frame clones alone and lacks a portion of them. The table shows more than 200,000 clones, with approximately 84% occurring only once. The material sequenced was peripheral blood. These receptors all come from a man aged 45-65 years with COVID-19, enrolled during active disease.

The V and J genes are TRBV28 and TRBJ1-2; D unclear. The V end lost 6 bases, the J end lost 2 bases, and 4 bases lay between the germline ends. The CDR3 has 11 residues. Per germline, CDR1 MDHEN and CDR2 SYDVKM. CDR3 DNA sequence: TGTGCCAGCAGACAGAACTATGGCTACACCTTC. This gives the protein CASRQNYGYTF.

V gene TRBV11-2 combines with J gene TRBJ2-2; D is unresolved. The CDR3 is 15 residues long. The germline gives CDR1 SGHAT, CDR2 FQNNGV. The germline V and J ends were trimmed by 4 bases and 2 bases, with 11 bases remaining between them. CDR3 region: CASSSRVLNTGELFF. The CDR3 DNA reads as TGTGCCAGCAGCTCCCGGGTCCTTAACACCGGGGAGCTGTTTTTT.

This chain connects TRBV5-1 to TRBJ2-1; 12 nucleotides match TRBD2. V shed 0 bases and J 8 bases; nucleotides not matched to a gene: 6. Germline lookup yields CDR1 SGHRS and CDR2 YFSETQ. The CDR3 length is 16 residues. CDR3 nucleotides: TGCGCCAGCAGCTTGGGACTAGCGGGAGAGGCGGATGAGCAGTTCTTC. This translates into CASSLGLAGEADEQFF.

This sequence joins TRBV27 and TRBJ2-5, with TRBD1 identical over 10 bases. The CDR3 totals 18 residues. After removal of 4 bases from V and 1 base from J, the junction contained 12 bases not matched to a gene. The germline V gene has CDR1 MNHEY and CDR2 SMNVEV (reference sequence). The CDR3 region is CASSSGQGIPNFQETQYF. CDR3 DNA sequence: TGTGCCAGCAGTTCGGGACAGGGGATCCCGAACTTCCAAGAGACCCAGTACTTC.

The V gene is TRBV19, the J gene TRBJ1-3; no clear D gene. In germline, CDR1 is LNHDA, CDR2 SQIVND (reference sequence). V lost 5 bases, J lost 0 bases, and 5 bases lay in between. The CDR3 is 13 amino acids. The CDR3 region has the DNA TGTGCCAGTAGTGGGAGCTCTGGAAACACCATATATTTT. The encoded protein is CASSGSSGNTIYF.

This clone was counted only a few times. The J gene is TRBJ1-1, the V gene TRBV18, with unresolved D. Germline-derived CDR1 and CDR2 are KGHSH and LQKENI. The CDR3 spans 14 residues. Trimming stripped 3 bases from V and 5 bases from J, with 13 bases between. For the CDR3, the DNA is TGTGCCAGCTCACCGGTACAGTCAGAGACTGAAGCTTTCTTT. Translating gives CASSPVQSETEAFF. Full variable domain (remainder filled in from reference TRBV18 and TRBJ1-1): NAGVMQNPRHLVRRRGQEARLRCSPMKGHSHVYWYRQLPEEGLKFMVYLQKENIIDESGMPKERFSAEFPKEGPSILRIQQVVRGDSAAYFCASSPVQSETEAFFGQGTRLTVV.

CDR3 in DNA: TGTGCCAGCAGCCAAGATTTCGCCCGCGATGAGCAGTTCTTC. Translated, it gives CASSQDFARDEQFF. This chain links TRBV3-1 (or the pseudogene TRBV3-2) with TRBJ2-1; D unresolved. CDR1 and CDR2 from the germline V gene are LGHDT and YNNKEL (reference sequence). Trimming removed 0 bases from V and 8 bases from J, with 11 bases in between. This CDR3 spans 14 amino acids.